This TCR beta chain derives from a study of blood T cell repertoires in COVID-19. The CDR3 covers 20 residues. V lost 2 bases, J lost 0 bases, and 14 bases stayed unmatched. Germline assignment: CDR1 MNHNS and CDR2 SASEGT. Only in-frame clones appear in the TCRdb table, and some are missing; sequencing was by immunoSEQ multiplex PCR. The sample includes about 130,000 clones, roughly 80% of them seen just once. The clonotype originates from a woman aged 80 or over with acute or convalescent COVID-19. Sequencing input: peripheral blood. The V gene is TRBV6-1, the J gene TRBJ2-4, with 9 bases that match TRBD1. CDR3 residues: CASSERPGQGSDQAKNIQYF. The CDR3 bases are TGTGCCAGCAGTGAAAGGCCCGGACAGGGGAGCGACCAAGCCAAAAACATTCAGTACTTC.